Shown below are 12 T cell receptor beta chains from a single sample sequenced in a study of blood T cell repertoires in COVID-19. The data were produced by immunoSEQ multiplex PCR, yet TCRdb's version contains in-frame clones alone and is incomplete. This repertoire shows about 210,000 clones, around 80% found once; its top ten account for 9.7%. The sequenced sample consisted of peripheral blood. All receptors come from a man in his fifties with active or convalescent COVID-19.

The chain carries TRBV3-1 (or the pseudogene TRBV3-2) and TRBJ2-1; the match to TRBD2 covers 8 bases. Trimming at V came to 1 base and at J to 9 bases, leaving 5 bases not matched to a gene. Germline CDR1 is LGHDT and CDR2 is YNNKEL (reference sequence). The CDR3 is 14 amino acids. This CDR3 reads CASSQGGGPSEQFF. The CDR3 bases are TGTGCCAGCAGCCAAGGCGGGGGGCCCAGTGAGCAGTTCTTC.

This chain links TRBV27 with TRBJ1-1; 9 bases line up with TRBD1. Germline CDR1 MNHEY, CDR2 SMNVEV (reference sequence). CDR3 length: 15 residues. V shed 3 bases, J shed 1 base, and the junction held 3 bases outside the gene matches. The DNA of the CDR3 is TGTGCCAGCAGTTTTACAGGGGGCACGAACACTGAAGCTTTCTTT. Translation gives CASSFTGGTNTEAFF.

This clone showed up just a few times. The rearrangement links TRBV6-1 to TRBJ1-5; tentative D call: TRBD1 (6 bases). The CDR3 has 15 amino acids. Trimming stripped 0 bases from V and 3 bases from J, with 9 bases between. Germline CDR1 MNHNS, CDR2 SASEGT. CDR3 DNA sequence: TGTGCCAGCAGTGAAGCGCCAGGGGACAATCAGCCCCAGCATTTT. Its protein product is CASSEAPGDNQPQHF.

The chain joins TRBV19 to TRBJ2-2; 7 bases align to TRBD1. The CDR3 runs 16 residues. V lost 6 bases to trimming and J lost 3 bases; unmatched junction nucleotides: 10. CDR1 and CDR2 (germline): LNHDA, SQIVND (reference sequence). Here the CDR3 DNA reads TGTGCCAGTAGCCTTCAGGGGGTTGGGGACACCGGGGAGCTGTTTTTT. This translates into CASSLQGVGDTGELFF.

V and J are TRBV28 and TRBJ2-3; no definite D call. The CDR3 length is 15 residues. Germline V gene lookup returns CDR1 MDHEN and CDR2 SYDVKM. V was shortened by 0 bases and J by 6 bases, with 13 bases between the two germline ends. DNA of the CDR3: TGTGCCAGCAGTTTATGGGCTACCCGGGTCGATACGCAGTATTTT. It codes for CASSLWATRVDTQYF.

The CDR3 nucleotides are TGTGCCAGCAGCCCCTACCGACTAGCGGGAGGGTACAATGAGCAGTTCTTC. It translates to CASSPYRLAGGYNEQFF. The rearrangement uses TRBV3-1 (or the pseudogene TRBV3-2) and TRBJ2-1, with 14 bases fitting TRBD2. The CDR3 covers 17 residues. Germline trimming cut 4 bases from V and 4 bases from J; bases unmatched to any gene: 6. CDR1 and CDR2 from the germline V gene are LGHDT and YNNKEL (reference sequence).

The CDR3 DNA reads as TGTGCCAGCGGGGACACGGTATACAATGAGCAGTTCTTC. It specifies CASGDTVYNEQFF. This chain connects TRBV6-1 to TRBJ2-1; D perhaps matches TRBD1 (6 bases). V was clipped by 8 bases and J by 4 bases, with 12 bases between them. Germline V CDR1 and CDR2: MNHNS, SASEGT. This CDR3 contains 13 residues.

The rearrangement uses TRBV2 and TRBJ1-1; D might be TRBD1 (5 bases). This CDR3 is built from 16 residues. CDR1 is SNHLY and CDR2 is FYNNEI in the germline V gene. Trimming removed 3 bases at V and 2 bases at J, with 16 bases between. In DNA, the CDR3 is TGTGCCAGCAGTGATTTCGGGGGTCTTTCCAACACTGAAGCTTTCTTT. Amino acids: CASSDFGGLSNTEAFF. The full variable domain, its missing parts supplied by reference TRBV2 and TRBJ1-1, is EPEVTQTPSHQVTQMGQEVILRCVPISNHLYFYWYRQILGQKVEFLVSFYNNEISEKSEIFDDQFSVERPDGSNFTLKIRSTKLEDSAMYFCASSDFGGLSNTEAFFGQGTRLTVV.

The rearrangement joins TRBV2 to TRBJ2-5; TRBD2 aligns across 10 bases. The CDR3 has 16 residues. V lost 1 base, J lost 3 bases, and 5 bases stayed unmatched. Germline loops: CDR1 SNHLY, CDR2 FYNNEI. The CDR3 bases are TGTGCCAGCAGTGAAGTAGCGGGGGGCCGTAAAGAGACCCAGTACTTC. This sequence encodes CASSEVAGGRKETQYF.

The chain has TRBV24-1 and TRBJ1-1; possible D gene TRBD1, 6 bases. V was clipped by 5 bases and J by 1 base, with 13 bases between them. Germline loops: CDR1 KGHDR, CDR2 SFDVKD. The CDR3 is 15 residues long. CDR3 sequence reads: CATSGPGARNTEAFF. The CDR3 DNA follows: TGTGCCACCAGTGGGCCAGGGGCTAGGAACACTGAAGCTTTCTTT.

J is TRBJ2-7 and V is TRBV27, with 7 nucleotides matching TRBD2. V was pared by 2 bases and J by 5 bases, with 9 bases of the junction left unmatched. The germline CDR1 and CDR2 sequences are MNHEY and SMNVEV (reference sequence). This CDR3 is built from 15 residues. CDR3 bases: TGTGCCAGCAGTTTACGGTGGGAGGGCCGCCACGAGCAGTACTTC. Translating it yields CASSLRWEGRHEQYF.

Written as DNA, the CDR3 is TGCGCCAGCACCCCGGGGGAGAGGGGAAACTATGGCTACACCTTC. Amino acid sequence: CASTPGERGNYGYTF. This rearrangement joins TRBV4-1 to TRBJ1-2; TRBD1 is a possible D gene (5 bases). Germline V lookup: CDR1 MGHRA, CDR2 YSYEKL. CDR3 length: 15 amino acids. Deletions cut 7 bases from V and 2 bases from J, with 17 bases between.